This T cell receptor beta chain was sequenced in a study of a mutant IDH1 vaccine in newly diagnosed glioma. Study in general: With temozolomide cycles, or 4-6 weeks after radiotherapy alone, vaccination was started. The treated group averaged 40.4 years old and was roughly 62% male, about 40% female.

Noted time point: week 47, end of study. Each vaccine dose was 300 ug of mutant IDH1 20-mer peptide, with topical imiquimod. In every donor, the tumor was a new WHO grade 3 or 4 IDH1-mutant, ATRX-lost astrocytoma. Study findings and constraints: Immune responses induced by the vaccine were seen in roughly 93% of patients, spanning multiple MHC alleles.

Data came from immunoSEQ multiplex PCR; TCRdb stores just in-frame clones and leaves some out. This sample has approximately 50,000 clones; roughly four fifths occur once, and the top ten carry about 3.2%. In this sample, this clone turned up once. Its matching antigen is unknown. This TCR derives from a woman between 50 and 59 years old with glioma. The material sequenced was PBMCs, taken from a glioma patient whose treatment included an IDH1 peptide vaccine.

DNA of the CDR3: TGTGCCAGCAGCTTGGGACAGGGGAGTGAAAAACTGTTTTTT. Translation: CASSLGQGSEKLFF. J is TRBJ1-4 and V is TRBV7-9, with 10 bases lining up with TRBD1. CDR3 length: 14 residues. Germline-derived CDR1 and CDR2 are SEHNR and FQNEAQ (reference sequence). With V trimmed by 3 bases and J by 7 bases, 2 bases remained unmatched.